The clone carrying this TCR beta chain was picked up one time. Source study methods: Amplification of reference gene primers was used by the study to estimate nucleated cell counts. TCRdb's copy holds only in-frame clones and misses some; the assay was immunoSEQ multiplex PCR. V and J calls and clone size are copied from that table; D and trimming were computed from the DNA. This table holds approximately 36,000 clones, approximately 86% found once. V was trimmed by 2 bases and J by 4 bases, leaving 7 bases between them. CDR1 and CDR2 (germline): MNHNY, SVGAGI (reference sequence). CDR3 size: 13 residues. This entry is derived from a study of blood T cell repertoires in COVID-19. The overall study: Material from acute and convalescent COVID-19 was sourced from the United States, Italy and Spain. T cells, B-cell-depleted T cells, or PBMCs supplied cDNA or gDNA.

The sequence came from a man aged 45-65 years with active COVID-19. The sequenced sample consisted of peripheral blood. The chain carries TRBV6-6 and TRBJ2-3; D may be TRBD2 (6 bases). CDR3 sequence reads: CASSYGEADTQYF. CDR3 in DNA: TGTGCCAGCAGTTACGGGGAGGCAGATACGCAGTATTTT.